The TCR beta chain described here comes from a study of cytomegalovirus exposure and HLA in healthy donors. Findings and limits, study-wide: In a later analysis, donors in an Asian-associated ancestry cluster reportedly had fewer N-insertions in productive TCRs than the cohort mean.

Concerning this clone itself: The antigen is undetermined.

Germline lookup yields CDR1 SGHDN and CDR2 FVKESK. Trimming cost V 0 bases and J 2 bases; bases outside gene matches: 7. The CDR3 sequence is 17 residues long. 60 Vbeta and 13 Jbeta primers were used in PCR. The assay was immunoSEQ multiplex PCR, and TCRdb's table has in-frame clones only and misses some. Of 120,000 or so clones listed, approximately 80% were seen once; the top ten hold just over 2.5%. This chain uses TRBV14 with TRBJ2-7, with TRBD2 matching 10 bases. What was sequenced was PBMCs. The clonotype originates from a man aged 25-45 years in good health and CMV-seronegative. The CDR3 protein is CASSQDLDSGGPYEQYF. CDR3 DNA sequence: TGTGCCAGCAGCCAAGATCTCGATAGCGGGGGGCCCTACGAGCAGTACTTC.